Below are 21 T cell receptor beta chains sequenced from a single sample in a study of T-cell memory formation after mild COVID-19. TCRdb reprocessed the 5' RACE reads with MiXCR, giving one entry per CDR3 protein. The data show 110,000 or so distinct CDR3 sequences, 22% seen once. Sequencing was performed on PBMCs or a T cell subset sorted from them (not recorded which). Receptors originate from a man younger than 35 who had mild COVID-19 (a few samples of this study predate the infection). Cell type and time point are not known.

V and J are TRBV12-3 or TRBV12-4 and TRBJ2-7, with D possibly being TRBD2 (5 bases). This CDR3 region has 12 residues. V gave up 5 bases and J gave up 0 bases, with 5 bases separating them. This CDR3 reads CASSGSSYEQYF. The CDR3 DNA sequence: TGTGCCAGCAGTGGGAGCTCCTACGAGCAGTACTTC.

The V gene is TRBV12-3 or TRBV12-4, the J gene TRBJ2-1; D possibly corresponds to TRBD1 (5 bases). Trimming left V 4 bases short and J 10 bases short, with 23 bases between. The CDR3 loop spans 16 amino acids. CDR3 in DNA: TGTGCCAGCAGTTCGGACATCGGAAGGTCTTCCAAGGAGCAGTTCTTC. It yields the protein CASSSDIGRSSKEQFF.

This clonotype was detected many times. V and J are TRBV20-1 and TRBJ2-7; TRBD2 is a possible D gene (6 bases). This CDR3 comprises 12 residues. Germline loops: CDR1 DFQATT, CDR2 SNEGSKA (reference sequence). Between the trimmed V and J ends, which lost 5 bases and 1 base, there was a span of 9 bases. CDR3 in amino acids: CSASGLSYEQYF. The CDR3 DNA reads TGCAGTGCTTCGGGACTTTCCTACGAGCAGTACTTC.

The sample holds a few counts of this clonotype. This sequence joins TRBV4-1 and TRBJ1-6; the D gene is possibly TRBD1 (5 bases). The length of the CDR3 is 15 residues. Trimming cost V 2 bases and J 9 bases, with 14 bases left between them. Germline CDR1 and CDR2: MGHRA and YSYEKL. CDR3 residues: CASSQPSWGISPLHF. CDR3 DNA sequence: TGCGCCAGCAGCCAACCGAGTTGGGGGATTTCACCCCTCCACTTT.

This clonotype was seen more than once but under ten times. The chain is built from TRBV7-2 and TRBJ1-2, with D perhaps matching TRBD1 (5 bases). Trimming pared 5 bases from V and 0 bases from J, leaving 25 bases between. Germline assignment: CDR1 SGHTA and CDR2 FQGNSA. The CDR3 consists of 19 residues. The CDR3 nucleotides are TGTGCCAGCAGCGCCCTATCCAGGCAGGGCATCGTTGCTAACTATGGCTACACCTTC. Its translation is CASSALSRQGIVANYGYTF.

V and J are TRBV5-5 and TRBJ1-2, with unresolved D. This CDR3 is built from 15 residues. Trimming shortened V by 0 bases and J by 0 bases, and 9 bases separated the two germline ends. Germline assignment: CDR1 SGHKS and CDR2 YYEKEE (reference sequence). CDR3 sequence reads: CASSLDGTSNYGYTF. In DNA form, the CDR3 reads TGTGCCAGCAGCTTGGACGGAACATCTAACTATGGCTACACCTTC.

This clonotype came up many times. The rearrangement joins TRBV11-2 to TRBJ2-3, with 11 bases fitting TRBD2. Per the germline V gene, CDR1 is SGHAT and CDR2 is FQNNGV. This CDR3 has 17 residues. The V gene end was trimmed by 5 bases and the J gene end by 4 bases; junction bases not matched to a gene: 11. For the CDR3, the DNA is TGTGCCAGCAGCCTACCGGGACTAGCGGCTTCCTCAGATACGCAGTATTTT. Protein product: CASSLPGLAASSDTQYF.

This clonotype showed up just a few times. The chain links TRBV5-4 to TRBJ1-1; 9 bases align to TRBD1. CDR1 SGHNT and CDR2 YYREEE come from the germline V gene (reference sequence). The CDR3 length is 15 residues. V shed 4 bases, J shed 3 bases, and the junction held 7 bases outside the gene matches. The CDR3 reads CASSAATGGDTEAFF. In DNA, the CDR3 is TGTGCCAGCAGCGCCGCGACAGGGGGTGACACTGAAGCTTTCTTT.

The chain links TRBV5-1 to TRBJ2-7, with TRBD2 matching 7 bases. CDR1 SGHRS and CDR2 YFSETQ come from the germline V gene. This CDR3 comprises 16 residues. V was pared by 1 base and J by 0 bases, with 7 bases of the junction left unmatched. The CDR3 is CASSLWPAGDSYEQYF. Here the CDR3 DNA reads TGCGCCAGCAGCTTGTGGCCGGCGGGGGACTCCTACGAGCAGTACTTC.

The chain joins TRBV15 to TRBJ2-1, with a tentative D call TRBD2 (7 bases). This CDR3 spans 15 amino acids. Trimming took 3 bases from V and 1 from J, leaving 10 bases between them. Germline V gene lookup returns CDR1 LNHNV and CDR2 YYDKDF (reference sequence). The DNA for the CDR3 is TGTGCCACCAGCAGGGGGGGGCAATCCTACAATGAGCAGTTCTTC. As protein: CATSRGGQSYNEQFF.

This clonotype was seen a handful of times. The V call is TRBV5-1, the J call TRBJ2-7; D is unclear. This CDR3 comprises 13 residues. Trimming shortened V by 4 bases and J by 5 bases, and 13 bases separated the two germline ends. Per germline, CDR1 SGHRS and CDR2 YFSETQ. The DNA for the CDR3 is TGCGCCAGCAGCACCGGTCCGCTGGACGAGCAGTACGTC. It is translated as CASSTGPLDEQYV.

This clonotype occurred many times. The rearrangement links TRBV29-1 to TRBJ2-1; no firm D call. Trimming pared 4 bases from V and 6 bases from J, leaving 13 bases between. This CDR3 spans 13 amino acids. CDR1 is SQVTM and CDR2 is ANQGSEA in the germline V gene. The chain's CDR3 is CSVGAGSGNEQFF. DNA for the CDR3: TGCAGCGTTGGTGCCGGCAGTGGCAATGAGCAGTTCTTC.

The chain combines TRBV10-3 with TRBJ1-3, with D uncertain. V lost 2 bases and J 2 bases, leaving 10 bases between the germline ends. Germline V gene lookup returns CDR1 ENHRY and CDR2 SYGVKD. The CDR3 has 15 amino acids. The CDR3 region is CAISETGNPGNTIYF. As DNA, the CDR3 is TGTGCCATCAGTGAGACGGGGAATCCTGGAAACACCATATATTTT.

The chain links TRBV4-2 to TRBJ2-3, with D perhaps matching TRBD2 (6 bases). This CDR3 region has 16 residues. Germline V gene sequence: CDR1 LGHNA, CDR2 YNFKEQ. V was pared by 0 bases and J by 0 bases, with 10 bases between. The CDR3 reads CASSQDGGASTDTQYF. Here the CDR3 DNA reads TGTGCCAGCAGCCAAGATGGCGGGGCCAGCACAGATACGCAGTATTTT.

The V call is TRBV28, the J call TRBJ2-1; 10 positions match TRBD1. Germline CDR1 is MDHEN and CDR2 is SYDVKM. The CDR3 runs to 15 residues. The V and J ends lost 4 bases and 7 bases, in that order; junction bases with no gene match: 7. The CDR3 reads CASSYRDRGRNEQFF. CDR3 in DNA: TGTGCCAGCAGTTACCGGGACAGGGGAAGGAATGAGCAGTTCTTC.

This chain joins TRBV29-1 and TRBJ2-7; the match to TRBD1 covers 10 bases. Losses at the gene ends were 7 bases for V and 0 bases for J; bases not matched to a gene: 3. Germline loops: CDR1 SQVTM, CDR2 ANQGSEA. The CDR3 sequence is 13 residues long. CDR3 DNA: TGCAGCGCCAGGACAGGGGGCTCCTACGAGCAGTACTTC. Protein sequence: CSARTGGSYEQYF.

This clonotype was picked up a small number of times. The V and J genes are TRBV6-1 and TRBJ1-5, with D perhaps matching TRBD1 (5 bases). Trimming cost V 5 bases and J 7 bases, with 15 bases left between them. CDR3 length equals 14 residues. CDR1 is MNHNS and CDR2 is SASEGT in the germline V gene. Here the CDR3 DNA reads TGTGCCAGCAGTCCCCTCGGGGCTTGGCAGCCCCAGCATTTT. This encodes CASSPLGAWQPQHF.

CDR3 sequence reads: CASSYRGDYEQYF. For the CDR3, the DNA is TGTGCCAGCAGTTACAGGGGGGACTACGAGCAGTACTTC. This chain uses TRBV27 with TRBJ2-7; 8 bases are a match to TRBD1. V dropped 4 bases and J dropped 3; count of bases not matched to a gene: 2. Germline CDR1 MNHEY, CDR2 SMNVEV (reference sequence). The CDR3 is 13 amino acids.

This sequence joins TRBV9 and TRBJ2-3, with D uncertain. V dropped 1 base and J dropped 0 bases, with 12 bases sitting between them. Germline V gene data show CDR1 as SGDLS and CDR2 as YYNGEE. The CDR3 runs to 16 residues. CDR3 nucleotides: TGTGCCAGCAGCGTAAGGACGGTTACTAGCACAGATACGCAGTATTTT. Its protein is CASSVRTVTSTDTQYF. The full variable domain, in which reference TRBV9 and TRBJ2-3 provide the parts outside the CDR3, is DSGVTQTPKHLITATGQRVTLRCSPRSGDLSVYWYQQSLDQGLQFLIQYYNGEERAKGNILERFSAQQFPDLHSELNLSSLELGDSALYFCASSVRTVTSTDTQYFGPGTRLTVL.

This chain connects TRBV20-1 to TRBJ1-2; no definite D call. This CDR3 has 15 amino acids. From germline, CDR1 is DFQATT and CDR2 SNEGSKA (reference sequence). Trimming shortened V by 0 bases and J by 6 bases, and 17 bases separated the two germline ends. Here the CDR3 DNA reads TGCAGTGCTAGAGATCGGTGGAGGACCGTCGATGGCTACACCTTC. Its translation: CSARDRWRTVDGYTF.

This rearrangement joins TRBV29-1 to TRBJ1-2, with a weak D call TRBD1 (6 bases). The ends were cut back, 5 bases at V and 5 bases at J, with 12 bases in the middle. This CDR3 comprises 12 residues. Germline lookup yields CDR1 SQVTM and CDR2 ANQGSEA. The CDR3 DNA follows: TGCAGCGTTTCGGGGGCTTTATATGGCTACACCTTC. This sequence encodes CSVSGALYGYTF.